The T cell receptor beta chain described here comes from a study of blood T cell repertoires in COVID-19. Measured with immunoSEQ multiplex PCR; TCRdb has only the in-frame clones, and not every one. The table lists about 140,000 clones, approximately 80% of them singletons. The sequenced sample consisted of peripheral blood. This sequence originates from a human donor in a cohort sampled during active COVID-19.

The CDR3 nucleotides are TGTGCCAGTAGTATTCTGGCGGGGGGTGTAGATACGCAGTATTTT. Amino acids: CASSILAGGVDTQYF. The chain has TRBV19 and TRBJ2-3, with 8 bases matching TRBD2. J was trimmed by 5 bases and V by 3 bases; bases with no gene match: 7. Per germline, CDR1 LNHDA and CDR2 SQIVND (reference sequence). The CDR3 sequence is 15 residues long.